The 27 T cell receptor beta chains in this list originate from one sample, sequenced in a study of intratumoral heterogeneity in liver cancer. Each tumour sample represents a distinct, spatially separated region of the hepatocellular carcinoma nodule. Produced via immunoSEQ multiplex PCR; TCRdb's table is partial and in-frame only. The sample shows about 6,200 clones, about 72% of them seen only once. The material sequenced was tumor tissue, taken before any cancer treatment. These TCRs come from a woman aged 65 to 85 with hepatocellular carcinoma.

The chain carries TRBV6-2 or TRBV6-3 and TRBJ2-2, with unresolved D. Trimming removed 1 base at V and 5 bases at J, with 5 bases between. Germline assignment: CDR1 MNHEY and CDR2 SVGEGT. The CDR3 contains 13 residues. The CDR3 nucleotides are TGTGCCAGCAGTTACTTTCCGACCGGGGAGCTGTTTTTT. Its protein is CASSYFPTGELFF.

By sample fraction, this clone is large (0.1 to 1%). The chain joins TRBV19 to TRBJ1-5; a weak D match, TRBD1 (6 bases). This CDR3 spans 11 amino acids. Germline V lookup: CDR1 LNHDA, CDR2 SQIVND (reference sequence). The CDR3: CARSGDQPQHF. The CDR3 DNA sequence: TGTGCGAGATCAGGGGATCAGCCCCAGCATTTT.

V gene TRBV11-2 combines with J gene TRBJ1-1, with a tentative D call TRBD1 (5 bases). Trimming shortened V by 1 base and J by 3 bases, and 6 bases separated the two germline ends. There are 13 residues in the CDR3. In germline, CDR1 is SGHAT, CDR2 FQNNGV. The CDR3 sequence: CASSLARDTEAFF. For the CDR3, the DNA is TGTGCCAGCAGCTTAGCCAGGGACACTGAAGCTTTCTTT.

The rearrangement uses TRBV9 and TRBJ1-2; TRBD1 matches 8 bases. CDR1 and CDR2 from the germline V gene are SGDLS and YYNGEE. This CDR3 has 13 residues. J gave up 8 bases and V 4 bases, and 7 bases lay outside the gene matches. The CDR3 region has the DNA TGTGCCAGCAGCCCCCGGGACAGGTTAGGCTACACCTTC. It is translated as CASSPRDRLGYTF. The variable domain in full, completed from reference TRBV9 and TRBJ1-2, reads DSGVTQTPKHLITATGQRVTLRCSPRSGDLSVYWYQQSLDQGLQFLIQYYNGEERAKGNILERFSAQQFPDLHSELNLSSLELGDSALYFCASSPRDRLGYTFGSGTRLTVV.

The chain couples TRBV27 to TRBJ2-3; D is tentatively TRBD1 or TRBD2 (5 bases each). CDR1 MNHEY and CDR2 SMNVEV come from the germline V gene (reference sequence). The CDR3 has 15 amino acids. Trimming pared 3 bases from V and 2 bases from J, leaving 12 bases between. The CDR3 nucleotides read TGTGCCAGCAGTTTGGCCGGGGCAGACACAGATACGCAGTATTTT. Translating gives CASSLAGADTDTQYF.

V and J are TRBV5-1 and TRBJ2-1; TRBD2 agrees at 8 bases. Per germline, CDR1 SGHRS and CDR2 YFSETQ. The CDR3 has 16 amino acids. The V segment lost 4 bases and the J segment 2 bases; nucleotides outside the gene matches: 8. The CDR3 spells CASSPGLDVPYNEQFF. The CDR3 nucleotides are TGCGCCAGCAGCCCGGGACTAGATGTCCCCTACAATGAGCAGTTCTTC. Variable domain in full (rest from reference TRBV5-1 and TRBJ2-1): KAGVTQTPRYLIKTRGQQVTLSCSPISGHRSVSWYQQTPGQGLQFLFEYFSETQRNKGNFPGRFSGRQFSNSRSEMNVSTLELGDSALYLCASSPGLDVPYNEQFFGPGTRLTVL.

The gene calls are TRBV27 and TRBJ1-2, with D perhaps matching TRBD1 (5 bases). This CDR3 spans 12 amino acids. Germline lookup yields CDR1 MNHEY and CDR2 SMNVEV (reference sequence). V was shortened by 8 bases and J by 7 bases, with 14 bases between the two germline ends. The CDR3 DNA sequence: TGTGCCAGCTCCCCCGGGGCCGGTGGCTACACCTTC. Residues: CASSPGAGGYTF.

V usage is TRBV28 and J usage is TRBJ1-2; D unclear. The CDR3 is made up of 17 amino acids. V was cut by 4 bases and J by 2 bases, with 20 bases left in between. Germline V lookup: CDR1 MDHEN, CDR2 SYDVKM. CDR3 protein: CASSSRTVVPPNYGYTF. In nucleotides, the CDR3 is TGTGCCAGCAGTTCCCGGACGGTAGTTCCGCCCAACTATGGCTACACCTTC.

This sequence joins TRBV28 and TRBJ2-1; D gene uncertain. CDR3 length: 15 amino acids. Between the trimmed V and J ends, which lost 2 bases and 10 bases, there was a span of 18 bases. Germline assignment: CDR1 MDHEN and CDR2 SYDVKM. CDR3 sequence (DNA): TGTGCCAGCAGTTTAGGTGGCGGCCGGCTTGTGGAGCAGTTCTTC. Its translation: CASSLGGGRLVEQFF.

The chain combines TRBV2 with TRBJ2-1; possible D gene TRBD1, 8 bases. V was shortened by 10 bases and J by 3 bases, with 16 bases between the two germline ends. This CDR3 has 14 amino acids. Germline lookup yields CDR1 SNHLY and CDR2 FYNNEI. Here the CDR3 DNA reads TGTGCCACGGGGGGACAGGTCGGCTACAATGAGCAGTTCTTC. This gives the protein CATGGQVGYNEQFF.

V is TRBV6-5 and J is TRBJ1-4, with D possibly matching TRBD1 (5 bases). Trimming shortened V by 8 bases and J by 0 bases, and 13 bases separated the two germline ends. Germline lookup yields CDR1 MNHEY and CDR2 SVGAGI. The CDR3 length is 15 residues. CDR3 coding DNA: TGTGCCAGCCGTAGGACACCTTCAACTAATGAAAAACTGTTTTTT. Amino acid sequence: CASRRTPSTNEKLFF.

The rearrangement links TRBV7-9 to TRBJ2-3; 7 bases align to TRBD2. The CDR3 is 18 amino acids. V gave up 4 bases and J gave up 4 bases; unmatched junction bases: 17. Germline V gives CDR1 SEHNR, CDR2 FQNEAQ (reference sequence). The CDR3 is CASSSLGSSGIPADTQYF. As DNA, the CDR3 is TGTGCCAGCAGCTCACTCGGGTCGAGCGGGATTCCCGCAGATACGCAGTATTTT.

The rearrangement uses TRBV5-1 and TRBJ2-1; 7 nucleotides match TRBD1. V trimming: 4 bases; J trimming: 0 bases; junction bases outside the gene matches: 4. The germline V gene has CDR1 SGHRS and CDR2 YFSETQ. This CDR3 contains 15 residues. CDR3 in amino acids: CASSQQGSSYNEQFF. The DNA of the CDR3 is TGCGCCAGCAGCCAACAGGGGAGCTCCTACAATGAGCAGTTCTTC.

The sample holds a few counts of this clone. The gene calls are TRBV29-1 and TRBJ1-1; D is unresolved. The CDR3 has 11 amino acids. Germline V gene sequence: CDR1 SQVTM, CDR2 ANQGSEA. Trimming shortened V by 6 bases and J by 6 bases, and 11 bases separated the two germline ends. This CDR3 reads CSVSDGPEAFF. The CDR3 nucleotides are TGCAGCGTCTCGGACGGCCCTGAAGCTTTCTTT.

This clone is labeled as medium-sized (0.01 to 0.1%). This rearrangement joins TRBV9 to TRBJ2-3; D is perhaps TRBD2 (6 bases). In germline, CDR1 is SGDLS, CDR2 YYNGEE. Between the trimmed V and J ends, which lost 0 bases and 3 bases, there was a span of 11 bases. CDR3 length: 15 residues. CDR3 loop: CASSVAAAGTDTQYF. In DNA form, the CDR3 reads TGTGCCAGCAGCGTAGCCGCGGCGGGGACAGATACGCAGTATTTT.

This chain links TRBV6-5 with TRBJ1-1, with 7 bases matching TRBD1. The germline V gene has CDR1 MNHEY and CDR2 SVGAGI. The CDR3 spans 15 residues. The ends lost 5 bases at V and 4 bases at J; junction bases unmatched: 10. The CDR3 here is CASSNGEGASTEAFF. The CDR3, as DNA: TGTGCCAGCAGTAACGGGGAGGGGGCGAGCACTGAAGCTTTCTTT.

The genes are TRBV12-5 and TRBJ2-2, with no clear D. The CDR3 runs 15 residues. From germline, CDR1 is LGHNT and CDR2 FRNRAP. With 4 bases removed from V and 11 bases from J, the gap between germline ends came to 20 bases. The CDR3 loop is CASGSPDWSLGELFF. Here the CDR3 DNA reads TGTGCTAGTGGTTCCCCTGACTGGAGCTTGGGAGAGCTGTTTTTT.

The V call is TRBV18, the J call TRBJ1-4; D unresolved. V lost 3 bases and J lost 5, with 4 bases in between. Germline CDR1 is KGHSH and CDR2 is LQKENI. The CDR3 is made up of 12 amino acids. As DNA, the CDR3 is TGTGCCAGCTCACCCCAAAATGAAAAACTGTTTTTT. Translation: CASSPQNEKLFF.

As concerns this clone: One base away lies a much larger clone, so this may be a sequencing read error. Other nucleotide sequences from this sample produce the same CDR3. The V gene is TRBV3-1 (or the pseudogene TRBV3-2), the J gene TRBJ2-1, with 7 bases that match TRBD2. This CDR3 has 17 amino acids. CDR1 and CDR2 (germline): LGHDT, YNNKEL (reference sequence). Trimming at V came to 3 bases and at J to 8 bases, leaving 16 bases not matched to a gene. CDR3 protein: CASSQGGREAFGDEQFF. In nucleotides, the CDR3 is TGTGCCAGCAGCCAGGGAGGGCGAGAGGCGTTTGGTGATGAGCAGTTCTTC.

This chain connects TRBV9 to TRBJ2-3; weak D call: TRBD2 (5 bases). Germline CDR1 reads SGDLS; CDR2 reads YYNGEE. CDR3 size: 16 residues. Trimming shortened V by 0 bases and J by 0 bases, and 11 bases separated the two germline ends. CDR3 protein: CASSVGRLTSTDTQYF. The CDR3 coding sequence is TGTGCCAGCAGCGTAGGGAGACTAACAAGCACAGATACGCAGTATTTT.

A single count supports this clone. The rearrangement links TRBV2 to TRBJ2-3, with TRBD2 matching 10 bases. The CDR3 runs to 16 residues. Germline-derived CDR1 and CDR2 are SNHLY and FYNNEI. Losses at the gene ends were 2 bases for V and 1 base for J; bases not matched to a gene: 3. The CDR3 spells CASSELAGVGTDTQYF. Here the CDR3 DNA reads TGTGCCAGCAGTGAACTAGCGGGAGTTGGCACAGATACGCAGTATTTT.

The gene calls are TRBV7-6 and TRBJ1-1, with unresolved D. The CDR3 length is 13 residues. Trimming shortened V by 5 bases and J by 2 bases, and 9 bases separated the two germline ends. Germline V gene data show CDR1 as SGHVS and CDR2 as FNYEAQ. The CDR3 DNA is TGTGCCAGCAGCCCCGACACTAACACTGAAGCTTTCTTT. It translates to CASSPDTNTEAFF. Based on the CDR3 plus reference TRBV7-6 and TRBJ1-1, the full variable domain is GAGVSQSPRYKVTKRGQDVALRCDPISGHVSLYWYRQALGQGPEFLTYFNYEAQQDKSGLPNDRFSAERPEGSISTLTIQRTEQRDSAMYRCASSPDTNTEAFFGQGTRLTVV.

The CDR3 region is CASSLVAGTGRETQYF. DNA of the CDR3: TGTGCCAGCAGCTTAGTTGCTGGGACAGGGAGGGAGACCCAGTACTTC. The chain links TRBV7-9 to TRBJ2-5; 9 bases match TRBD1. V gave up 1 base and J gave up 5 bases; unmatched junction bases: 8. The CDR3 has 16 residues. Germline V lookup: CDR1 SEHNR, CDR2 FQNEAQ (reference sequence). Full variable domain (missing parts from reference TRBV7-9 and TRBJ2-5): DTGVSQNPRHKITKRGQNVTFRCDPISEHNRLYWYRQTLGQGPEFLTYFQNEAQLEKSRLLSDRFSAERPKGSFSTLEIQRTEQGDSAMYLCASSLVAGTGRETQYFGPGTRLLVL.

In DNA, the CDR3 is TGTGCCAGCAGTTACGGGCGGGAGTATAAGTTCGAGCAGTACTTC. Amino acids: CASSYGREYKFEQYF. This rearrangement joins TRBV6-5 to TRBJ2-7, with 7 bases that match TRBD2. The V gene's germline CDR1 is MNHEY and CDR2 SVGAGI. The V gene end was trimmed by 2 bases and the J gene end by 6 bases; junction bases not matched to a gene: 10. The CDR3 contains 15 residues.

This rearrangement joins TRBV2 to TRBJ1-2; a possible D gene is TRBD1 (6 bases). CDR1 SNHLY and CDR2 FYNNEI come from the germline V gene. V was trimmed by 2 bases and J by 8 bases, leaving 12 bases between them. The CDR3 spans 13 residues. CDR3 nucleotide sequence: TGTGCCAGCAGTGAACATCAGGGGCACGGCTACACCTTC. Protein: CASSEHQGHGYTF. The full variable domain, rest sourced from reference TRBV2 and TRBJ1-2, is EPEVTQTPSHQVTQMGQEVILRCVPISNHLYFYWYRQILGQKVEFLVSFYNNEISEKSEIFDDQFSVERPDGSNFTLKIRSTKLEDSAMYFCASSEHQGHGYTFGSGTRLTVV.

The CDR3 bases are TGTGCCAGCAGTGACCGCGGGACTAACACAGATACGCAGTATTTT. Amino acids: CASSDRGTNTDTQYF. This chain uses TRBV2 with TRBJ2-3; TRBD2 matches at 7 bases. Germline lookup yields CDR1 SNHLY and CDR2 FYNNEI. The trim removed 3 bases at V and 2 bases at J, leaving 5 bases unmatched. This CDR3 has 15 amino acids.

The DNA for the CDR3 is TGTGCCACCAGTGATTTGACTAGCGGAACTAGCACAGATACGCAGTATTTT. Protein sequence: CATSDLTSGTSTDTQYF. V usage is TRBV24-1 and J usage is TRBJ2-3; 8 bases fit TRBD2. The CDR3 is 17 amino acids. The V and J ends lost 0 bases and 0 bases, in that order; junction bases with no gene match: 4. Germline CDR1 reads KGHDR; CDR2 reads SFDVKD.